Below are 5 T cell receptor beta chains sequenced from a single sample in a study of cytotoxic CD8 clonotypes in ibrutinib-treated CLL. Generated by immunoSEQ multiplex PCR, the TCRdb table keeps only in-frame clones and is missing some. The sample carries 300,000 or so clones, roughly 67% recorded once. Sequenced here: PBMCs, sampled after 36 months of ibrutinib treatment. These receptors were taken from a human donor with chronic lymphocytic leukemia.

The CDR3 DNA follows: TGCGCCAGCAGCCAATTCGGGAACTCCTACGAGCAGTACTTC. Amino acids: CASSQFGNSYEQYF. The chain joins TRBV4-3 to TRBJ2-7; a possible D gene is TRBD2 (5 bases). Germline V lookup: CDR1 LGHNA, CDR2 YSLEER. The CDR3 totals 14 residues. V was cut by 2 bases and J by 0 bases, with 8 bases left in between.

The chain couples TRBV15 to TRBJ1-1, with D possibly TRBD1 on 6 matching bases. Trimming took 2 bases from V and 5 from J, leaving 9 bases between them. The CDR3 spans 13 residues. Germline assignment: CDR1 LNHNV and CDR2 YYDKDF (reference sequence). CDR3 in amino acids: CATSRNQGTEAFF. The CDR3 DNA is TGTGCCACCAGCAGAAACCAGGGGACTGAAGCTTTCTTT.

The V call is TRBV5-1, the J call TRBJ1-4; 8 bases fit TRBD1. This CDR3 comprises 15 residues. Germline CDR1 reads SGHRS; CDR2 reads YFSETQ. The trim removed 0 bases at V and 7 bases at J, leaving 5 bases unmatched. As DNA, the CDR3 is TGCGCCAGCAGCTTGGCGTTAGGACAGGGTGAAAAACTGTTTTTT. Its protein product is CASSLALGQGEKLFF.

DNA for the CDR3: TGTGCCAGCAGCTTAGAGGCCCATGCGGGCACTGAAGCTTTCTTT. Protein: CASSLEAHAGTEAFF. The J gene is TRBJ1-1, the V gene TRBV11-2, with D unresolved. V gave up 0 bases and J gave up 4 bases, with 12 bases separating them. This CDR3 contains 15 residues. The germline gives CDR1 SGHAT, CDR2 FQNNGV. Full variable domain (remainder filled in from reference TRBV11-2 and TRBJ1-1): EAGVAQSPRYKIIEKRQSVAFWCNPISGHATLYWYQQILGQGPKLLIQFQNNGVVDDSQLPKDRFSAERLKGVDSTLKIQPAKLEDSAVYLCASSLEAHAGTEAFFGQGTRLTVV.

The chain links TRBV7-2 to TRBJ2-7; D may be TRBD1 or TRBD2 (5 bases each). Between the trimmed V and J ends, which lost 5 bases and 3 bases, there was a span of 14 bases. The CDR3 consists of 14 residues. Germline V gene sequence: CDR1 SGHTA, CDR2 FQGNSA. CDR3 nucleotide sequence: TGTGCCAGCAGCATAACCGGGGCCCTCTACGAGCAGTACTTC. It translates to CASSITGALYEQYF. Variable domain in full (rest from reference TRBV7-2 and TRBJ2-7): GAGVSQSPSNKVTEKGKDVELRCDPISGHTALYWYRQSLGQGLEFLIYFQGNSAPDKSGLPSDRFSAERTGGSVSTLTIQRTQQEDSAVYLCASSITGALYEQYFGPGTRLTVT.